Below are 6 T cell receptor beta chains sequenced from a single sample in a study of T cell responses to AZD1222 COVID-19 vaccine. This table comes from immunoSEQ multiplex PCR, and its TCRdb copy is limited to in-frame clones, with some not included. Among about 30,000 clones, 93% were seen once, and the ten largest hold over 7.5%. Sequences were derived from peripheral blood, sampled on day 0 of AZD1222 vaccination. These receptor sequences come from an adult in good health.

The chain has TRBV5-6 and TRBJ1-1; no definite D call. Trimming shortened V by 1 base and J by 0 bases, and 10 bases separated the two germline ends. This CDR3 spans 15 amino acids. Germline loops: CDR1 SGHDT, CDR2 YYEEEE. This CDR3 reads CASSLRERVNTEAFF. The CDR3 DNA is TGTGCCAGCAGCTTGCGCGAAAGGGTGAACACTGAAGCTTTCTTT.

V gene TRBV12-3 or TRBV12-4 combines with J gene TRBJ1-3; D remains unclear. V lost 7 bases and J lost 0, with 4 bases in between. This CDR3 is 12 amino acids long. CDR3 in amino acids: CASTNSGNTIYF. CDR3 in DNA: TGTGCCAGCACCAACTCTGGAAACACCATATATTTT.

The gene calls are TRBV7-9 and TRBJ1-6, with 9 nucleotides matching TRBD1. Germline CDR1 reads SEHNR; CDR2 reads FQNEAQ (reference sequence). J lost 10 bases, V lost 1 base, and 5 bases had no gene match. CDR3 length: 15 amino acids. CDR3 sequence (DNA): TGTGCCAGCAGCTTAGGGGGACAGGGTCGGTCACCCCTCCACTTT. Its translation: CASSLGGQGRSPLHF.

This CDR3 reads CASSEAGTRVNTEAFF. CDR3 DNA sequence: TGTGCCAGCAGTGAAGCGGGGACAAGGGTAAACACTGAAGCTTTCTTT. V and J are TRBV2 and TRBJ1-1, with D perhaps matching TRBD1 (6 bases). The CDR3 totals 16 residues. The V end lost 0 bases, the J end lost 2 bases, and 13 bases lay between the germline ends. Germline values: CDR1 SNHLY, CDR2 FYNNEI.

The chain carries TRBV10-3 and TRBJ1-1; 7 bases line up with TRBD1. Trimming cost V 5 bases and J 5 bases; bases outside gene matches: 5. The V gene's germline CDR1 is ENHRY and CDR2 SYGVKD. The CDR3 extends over 13 amino acids. CDR3 DNA sequence: TGTGCCATCAGTTTCGGGACAGATACTGAAGCTTTCTTT. It is translated as CAISFGTDTEAFF.

The chain is built from TRBV19 and TRBJ2-7, with a tentative D call TRBD1 (6 bases). Germline V gene data show CDR1 as LNHDA and CDR2 as SQIVND (reference sequence). The CDR3 has 13 amino acids. V lost 4 bases and J 3 bases, leaving 10 bases between the germline ends. The CDR3 sequence: CASSTGTSYEQYF. Here the CDR3 DNA reads TGTGCCAGTAGTACTGGGACAAGCTACGAGCAGTACTTC.